These T cell receptor beta chains were read from a single sample in a study of cytomegalovirus exposure and HLA in healthy donors. Generated by immunoSEQ multiplex PCR, the TCRdb table keeps only in-frame clones and is missing some. In the table there are some 160,000 clones, over 80% of which are singletons. Source material: PBMCs. Every receptor here comes from a woman between 18 and 29 years old in good health and CMV-seronegative. Each CDR3 is given with its conserved first and last residue. The D gene is left open where the match is weak. For some rows the clone size is stated as once, few or many, or as a class when expanded; others skip it.

v_call: TRBV5-6
cdr3_length: 15
j_call: TRBJ2-6
clone_size: .
d_call: TRBD1
cdr3_aa: CASSLLGTGGDVLTF
cdr3_nt: TGTGCCAGCAGCTTGCTCGGGACAGGGGGCGACGTCCTGACTTTC

v_call: TRBV9
cdr3_length: 17
j_call: TRBJ2-6
clone_size: .
d_call: TRBD1
cdr3_aa: CASSPWTGGIGANVLTF
cdr3_nt: TGTGCCAGCAGCCCTTGGACAGGGGGAATTGGGGCCAACGTCCTGACTTTC

v_call: TRBV18
cdr3_length: 16
j_call: TRBJ2-7
clone_size: .
d_call: TRBD1
cdr3_aa: CASSPSGGQGLYEQYF
cdr3_nt: TGTGCCAGCTCACCCAGTGGAGGACAGGGACTCTACGAGCAGTACTTC

v_call: TRBV6-1
cdr3_length: 14
j_call: TRBJ1-2
clone_size: .
d_call: TRBD1
cdr3_aa: CASSELRTGDGYTF
cdr3_nt: TGTGCCAGCAGTGAATTGAGGACAGGGGATGGCTACACCTTC

v_call: TRBV5-6
cdr3_length: 14
j_call: TRBJ1-4
clone_size: .
d_call: .
cdr3_aa: CASSFRSQNEKLFF
cdr3_nt: TGTGCCAGCAGCTTTCGGAGCCAGAATGAAAAACTGTTTTTT

v_call: TRBV5-4
cdr3_length: 13
j_call: TRBJ1-1
clone_size: .
d_call: .
cdr3_aa: CASSFPEATEAFF
cdr3_nt: TGTGCCAGCAGCTTCCCCGAGGCCACTGAAGCTTTCTTT

v_call: TRBV6-1
cdr3_length: 18
j_call: TRBJ1-4
clone_size: .
d_call: TRBD1
cdr3_aa: CASSERGTGGASNEKLFF
cdr3_nt: TGTGCCAGCAGTGAAAGGGGGACAGGGGGCGCTTCTAATGAAAAACTGTTTTTT

v_call: TRBV27
cdr3_length: 15
j_call: TRBJ1-1
clone_size: .
d_call: TRBD1
cdr3_aa: CASSLSGTANTEAFF
cdr3_nt: TGTGCCAGCAGTTTATCCGGGACAGCAAACACTGAAGCTTTCTTT

v_call: TRBV6-5
cdr3_length: 13
j_call: TRBJ1-2
clone_size: .
d_call: .
cdr3_aa: CASSYSSGGGYTF
cdr3_nt: TGTGCCAGCAGTTATTCGTCGGGGGGCGGGTACACCTTC

v_call: TRBV9
cdr3_length: 20
j_call: TRBJ1-6
clone_size: .
d_call: .
cdr3_aa: CASSVAPWGGPSSYNSPLHF
cdr3_nt: TGTGCCAGCAGCGTAGCCCCATGGGGAGGGCCAAGCTCCTATAATTCACCCCTCCACTTT

v_call: TRBV27
cdr3_length: 14
j_call: TRBJ1-1
clone_size: few
d_call: TRBD1
cdr3_aa: CASSLAGGNTEAFF
cdr3_nt: TGTGCCAGCAGTTTAGCAGGGGGGAACACTGAAGCTTTCTTT

v_call: TRBV9
cdr3_length: 15
j_call: TRBJ2-1
clone_size: .
d_call: .
cdr3_aa: CASSVGPSFNNEQFF
cdr3_nt: TGTGCCAGCAGCGTAGGGCCGTCCTTTAACAATGAGCAGTTCTTC

v_call: TRBV21-1
cdr3_length: 13
j_call: TRBJ1-1
clone_size: once
d_call: .
cdr3_aa: CASSLPGGVAAFF
cdr3_nt: TGTGCCAGCAGCCTTCCGGGGGGTGTCGCAGCTTTCTTT

v_call: TRBV30
cdr3_length: 18
j_call: TRBJ2-4
clone_size: .
d_call: TRBD2
cdr3_aa: CAWSPLAGGSLAKNSQYF
cdr3_nt: TGTGCCTGGAGTCCCCTAGCGGGGGGATCTCTAGCCAAAAACAGTCAGTACTTC

v_call: TRBV6-6
cdr3_length: 16
j_call: TRBJ1-3
clone_size: .
d_call: .
cdr3_aa: CASSYPTGFSGNTIYF
cdr3_nt: TGTGCCAGCAGTTACCCGACAGGATTCTCTGGAAACACCATATATTTT

v_call: TRBV27
cdr3_length: 12
j_call: TRBJ1-2
clone_size: .
d_call: TRBD1
cdr3_aa: CASKGGGYGYTF
cdr3_nt: TGTGCCAGCAAAGGGGGCGGCTATGGCTACACCTTC

v_call: TRBV11-2
cdr3_length: 15
j_call: TRBJ1-2
clone_size: .
d_call: TRBD1
cdr3_aa: CASSLVGQGNDGYTF
cdr3_nt: TGTGCCAGCAGCTTAGTCGGACAGGGGAATGATGGCTACACCTTC

v_call: TRBV11-2
cdr3_length: 14
j_call: TRBJ1-5
clone_size: .
d_call: .
cdr3_aa: CASSNDISPITQHF
cdr3_nt: TGTGCCAGCAGCAATGACATCTCCCCTATAACCCAGCATTTT

v_call: TRBV5-1
cdr3_length: 15
j_call: TRBJ1-1
clone_size: few
d_call: .
cdr3_aa: CASSLGWGRGTEAFF
cdr3_nt: TGCGCCAGCAGCTTGGGGTGGGGGCGCGGGACTGAAGCTTTCTTT

v_call: TRBV11-2
cdr3_length: 16
j_call: TRBJ1-5
clone_size: .
d_call: TRBD1
cdr3_aa: CASSLTPGTGNQPQHF
cdr3_nt: TGTGCCAGCAGCTTAACCCCCGGGACAGGCAATCAGCCCCAGCATTTT

v_call: TRBV7-2
cdr3_length: 17
j_call: TRBJ2-3
clone_size: .
d_call: TRBD2
cdr3_aa: CASSYKTSGGLTDTQYF
cdr3_nt: TGTGCCAGCAGCTACAAGACTAGCGGGGGACTCACAGATACGCAGTATTTT

v_call: TRBV6-5
cdr3_length: 14
j_call: TRBJ2-7
clone_size: .
d_call: .
cdr3_aa: CASSYRGRSYEQYF
cdr3_nt: TGTGCCAGCAGTTACAGGGGCCGCTCCTACGAGCAGTACTTC

v_call: TRBV28
cdr3_length: 12
j_call: TRBJ1-2
clone_size: .
d_call: .
cdr3_aa: CATLDLGYGYTF
cdr3_nt: TGTGCCACCCTGGATCTCGGGTATGGCTACACCTTC

v_call: TRBV29-1
cdr3_length: 14
j_call: TRBJ2-7
clone_size: .
d_call: TRBD1
cdr3_aa: CSAGTGARSGEQYF
cdr3_nt: TGCAGCGCCGGGACAGGGGCCAGATCCGGCGAGCAGTACTTC

v_call: TRBV11-2
cdr3_length: 12
j_call: TRBJ2-1
clone_size: few
d_call: .
cdr3_aa: CASSSRVNEQFF
cdr3_nt: TGTGCCAGCAGCTCCAGGGTGAATGAGCAGTTCTTC

v_call: TRBV14
cdr3_length: 13
j_call: TRBJ1-2
clone_size: .
d_call: .
cdr3_aa: CASSQYGVYGYTF
cdr3_nt: TGTGCCAGCAGCCAATACGGGGTCTATGGCTACACCTTC

v_call: TRBV27
cdr3_length: 15
j_call: TRBJ2-2
clone_size: few
d_call: TRBD2
cdr3_aa: CASRRKAGGPGELFF
cdr3_nt: TGTGCCAGCAGACGAAAAGCGGGGGGGCCCGGGGAGCTGTTTTTT

v_call: TRBV7-2
cdr3_length: 14
j_call: TRBJ2-1
clone_size: .
d_call: TRBD1
cdr3_aa: CASSGEGAATTGFF
cdr3_nt: TGTGCCAGCAGCGGCGAGGGGGCGGCGACCACGGGATTCTTC

v_call: TRBV11-2
cdr3_length: 16
j_call: TRBJ2-1
clone_size: .
d_call: TRBD2
cdr3_aa: CASSSRTSGGAYEQFF
cdr3_nt: TGTGCCAGCAGTTCACGGACTAGCGGGGGGGCCTATGAGCAGTTCTTC

v_call: TRBV5-4
cdr3_length: 15
j_call: TRBJ2-1
clone_size: .
d_call: TRBD1
cdr3_aa: CASSFSGTGWNGQFF
cdr3_nt: TGTGCCAGCAGCTTCTCCGGGACAGGGTGGAATGGGCAGTTCTTC

v_call: TRBV2
cdr3_length: 17
j_call: TRBJ1-4
clone_size: .
d_call: TRBD1
cdr3_aa: CASSVPTTGGAYEKLFF
cdr3_nt: TGTGCCAGCAGTGTTCCTACCACAGGGGGCGCATATGAAAAACTGTTTTTT

v_call: TRBV5-4
cdr3_length: 14
j_call: TRBJ2-7
clone_size: .
d_call: .
cdr3_aa: CASRTDSGSYEQYF
cdr3_nt: TGTGCCAGCAGGACGGACAGCGGCTCCTACGAGCAGTACTTC

v_call: TRBV5-5
cdr3_length: 14
j_call: TRBJ1-1
clone_size: .
d_call: .
cdr3_aa: CASSLRRSGTEAFF
cdr3_nt: TGTGCCAGCAGCTTGAGGCGTTCAGGCACTGAAGCTTTCTTT

v_call: TRBV10-2
cdr3_length: 14
j_call: TRBJ1-1
clone_size: .
d_call: .
cdr3_aa: CASSGMDKGGGAFF
cdr3_nt: TGCGCCAGCAGTGGTATGGACAAGGGCGGCGGAGCTTTCTTT

v_call: TRBV5-4
cdr3_length: 15
j_call: TRBJ1-2
clone_size: .
d_call: .
cdr3_aa: CASSSGAGGQYGYTF
cdr3_nt: TGTGCCAGCAGCTCTGGGGCGGGGGGGCAGTATGGCTACACCTTC

v_call: TRBV5-1
cdr3_length: 15
j_call: TRBJ1-5
clone_size: once
d_call: .
cdr3_aa: CASSLRGSENQPQHF
cdr3_nt: TGCGCCAGCAGCTTGCGAGGGAGCGAGAATCAGCCCCAGCATTTT

v_call: TRBV5-6
cdr3_length: 14
j_call: TRBJ1-2
clone_size: .
d_call: TRBD1
cdr3_aa: CASSQGQGGDGYTF
cdr3_nt: TGTGCCAGCAGCCAGGGACAGGGGGGCGATGGCTACACCTTC

v_call: TRBV6-5
cdr3_length: 15
j_call: TRBJ2-3
clone_size: .
d_call: .
cdr3_aa: CASSYSGRGTDTQYF
cdr3_nt: TGTGCCAGCAGTTACTCCGGGCGGGGCACAGATACGCAGTATTTT

v_call: TRBV4-1
cdr3_length: 15
j_call: TRBJ2-3
clone_size: .
d_call: .
cdr3_aa: CASSHSLGGADTQYF
cdr3_nt: TGCGCCAGCAGCCACTCCTTAGGGGGGGCAGATACGCAGTATTTT